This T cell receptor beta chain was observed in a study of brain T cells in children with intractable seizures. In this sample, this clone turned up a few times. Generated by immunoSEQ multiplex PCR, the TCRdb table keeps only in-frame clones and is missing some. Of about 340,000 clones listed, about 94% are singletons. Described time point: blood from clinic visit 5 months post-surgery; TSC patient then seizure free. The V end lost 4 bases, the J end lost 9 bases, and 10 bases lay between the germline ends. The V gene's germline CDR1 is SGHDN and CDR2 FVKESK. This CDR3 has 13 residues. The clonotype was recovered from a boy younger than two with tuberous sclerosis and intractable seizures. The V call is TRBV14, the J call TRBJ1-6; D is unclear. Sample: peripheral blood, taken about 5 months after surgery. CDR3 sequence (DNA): TGTGCCAGCAGCCGAACGATTTTTTCACCCCTCCACTTT. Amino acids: CASSRTIFSPLHF. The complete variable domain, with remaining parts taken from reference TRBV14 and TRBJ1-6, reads EAGVTQFPSHSVIEKGQTVTLRCDPISGHDNLYWYRRVMGKEIKFLLHFVKESKQDESGMPNNRFLAERTGGTYSTLKVQPAELEDSGVYFCASSRTIFSPLHFGNGTRLTVT.